These 8 T cell receptor beta chains were all obtained from the same sample, sequenced in a study of CDR3 diversity in severe acne. TCRdb re-called the PCR reads through MiXCR, storing one row per CDR3 protein. Seen here are fewer than 90,000 distinct CDR3 sequences, about half observed once, and the top ten hold about 9.9%. The specimen sequenced was blood. The origin of the receptors is a male donor with severe acne vulgaris.

The chain couples TRBV14 to TRBJ2-2; no clear D. Trimming removed 4 bases at V and 7 bases at J, with 10 bases between. The germline gives CDR1 SGHDN, CDR2 FVKESK. This CDR3 contains 13 residues. The CDR3 region has the DNA TGTGCCAGCAGCCCATCATTTATCGGGGAGCTGTTTTTT. Translating it yields CASSPSFIGELFF.

The rearrangement uses TRBV5-5 and TRBJ1-1; D is ambiguous. This CDR3 spans 11 amino acids. V lost 5 bases and J 3 bases, leaving 5 bases between the germline ends. Germline V gives CDR1 SGHKS, CDR2 YYEKEE (reference sequence). As DNA, the CDR3 is TGTGCCAGCAGTCATGACACTGAAGCTTTCTTT. Translating gives CASSHDTEAFF. Supplemented by reference TRBV5-5 and TRBJ1-1, the full variable domain reads DAGVTQSPTHLIKTRGQQVTLRCSPISGHKSVSWYQQVLGQGPQFIFQYYEKEERGRGNFPDRFSARQFPNYSSELNVNALLLGDSALYLCASSHDTEAFFGQGTRLTVV.

Note on this clonotype: At one of its ends the junction is not consistent with the germline gene, which may arise from a read error. The rearrangement joins TRBV24-1 to TRBJ2-5; D gene unclear. The CDR3 has 14 amino acids. Germline CDR1 reads KGHDR; CDR2 reads SFDVKD. The CDR3 loop reads CATSDFRFQETQYF. In DNA, the CDR3 is TGTGCCACCAGTGATTTCCGGTTCCAAGAGACCCAATACTTC.

This clonotype was recorded at least ten times. The chain links TRBV20-1 to TRBJ2-1; D call uncertain. This CDR3 spans 11 amino acids. Germline V gene data show CDR1 as DFQATT and CDR2 as SNEGSKA (reference sequence). V was cut by 4 bases and J by 5 bases, with 6 bases left in between. The CDR3 here is CSANWDNEQFF. The DNA for the CDR3 is TGCAGTGCTAACTGGGACAATGAGCAGTTCTTC.

This clonotype showed up just a few times. V is TRBV7-9 and J is TRBJ2-5; 9 bases line up with TRBD2. Germline-derived CDR1 and CDR2 are SEHNR and FQNEAQ (reference sequence). CDR3 length: 15 amino acids. The V and J ends lost 3 bases and 5 bases, in that order; junction bases with no gene match: 7. CDR3 amino acids: CASSLYSGSFETQYF. DNA for the CDR3: TGTGCCAGCAGCTTGTATAGCGGGAGTTTTGAGACCCAGTACTTC.

This clonotype is a singleton in its sample. This chain uses TRBV2 with TRBJ1-1; D call uncertain. Trimming shortened V by 7 bases and J by 2 bases, and 8 bases separated the two germline ends. The CDR3 runs 12 residues. Germline V lookup: CDR1 SNHLY, CDR2 FYNNEI. Written as DNA, the CDR3 is TGTGCCAGCAAGGGTCCTAACACTGAAGCTTTCTTT. Its protein product is CASKGPNTEAFF.

V usage is TRBV6-5 and J usage is TRBJ1-2, with D maybe TRBD1 (5 bases). The CDR3 covers 15 residues. Deletions cut 0 bases from V and 5 bases from J, with 13 bases between. CDR1 and CDR2 (germline): MNHEY, SVGAGI. In DNA, the CDR3 is TGTGCCAGCAGTTACTCGGAGGTTGGGGGTTATGGCTACACCTTC. It encodes CASSYSEVGGYGYTF.

The chain joins TRBV7-8 to TRBJ2-7; 15 bases line up with TRBD2. The trim removed 2 bases at V and 4 bases at J, leaving 9 bases unmatched. From germline, CDR1 is SGHVS and CDR2 FQNEAQ. The CDR3 contains 18 residues. The chain's CDR3 is CASSLSSGLAGGVYEQYF. The DNA of the CDR3 is TGTGCCAGCAGCTTAAGTTCCGGACTAGCGGGAGGGGTATACGAGCAGTACTTC.